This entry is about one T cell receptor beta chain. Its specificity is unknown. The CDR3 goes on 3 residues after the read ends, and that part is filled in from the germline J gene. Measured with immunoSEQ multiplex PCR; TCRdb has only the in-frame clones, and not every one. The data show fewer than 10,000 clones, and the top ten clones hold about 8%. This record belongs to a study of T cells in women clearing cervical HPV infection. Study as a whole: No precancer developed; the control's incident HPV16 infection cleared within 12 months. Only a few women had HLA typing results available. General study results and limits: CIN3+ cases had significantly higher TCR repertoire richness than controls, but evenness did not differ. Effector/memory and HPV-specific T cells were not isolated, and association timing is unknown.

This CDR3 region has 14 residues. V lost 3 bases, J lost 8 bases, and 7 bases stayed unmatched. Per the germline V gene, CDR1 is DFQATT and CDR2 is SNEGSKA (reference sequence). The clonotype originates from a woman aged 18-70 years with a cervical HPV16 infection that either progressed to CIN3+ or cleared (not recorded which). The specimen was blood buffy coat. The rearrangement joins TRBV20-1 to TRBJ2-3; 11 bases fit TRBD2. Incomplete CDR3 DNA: TGCAGTGCTAGTCTAGCGGGGGGCAGGGGTACG. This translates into CSASLAGGRGT. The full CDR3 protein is CSASLAGGRGTQYF.